The 24 T cell receptor beta chains listed next were all sequenced from one sample in a study of blood T cell repertoires in COVID-19. Clones were sequenced by immunoSEQ multiplex PCR, and TCRdb holds only the in-frame ones, with some missing. The table lists 400,000 to 500,000 clones, approximately 90% of them singletons, with about 2% in the top ten. The specimen was PBMCs or T cells enriched from blood (not recorded which). These receptors were taken from a woman aged 40 to 50 who had recovered from COVID-19.

In its sample, this clone was seen once. CDR3 sequence reads: CASSVPGQGDYEQYF. The CDR3 nucleotides read TGTGCCAGCAGTGTCCCGGGACAGGGAGATTACGAGCAGTACTTC. V is TRBV25-1 and J is TRBJ2-7, with 9 nucleotides matching TRBD1. V lost 4 bases to trimming and J lost 4 bases; unmatched junction nucleotides: 8. Germline CDR1 and CDR2: MGHDK and SYGVNS. This CDR3 is built from 15 residues.

The chain employs TRBV6-1 and TRBJ2-1; D is undetermined. Germline CDR1 and CDR2: MNHNS and SASEGT. V was clipped by 3 bases and J by 9 bases, with 6 bases between them. The CDR3 has 11 amino acids. The CDR3 loop is CASSEVSEQFF. The CDR3 DNA reads TGTGCCAGCAGTGAGGTTAGTGAGCAGTTCTTC.

The J gene is TRBJ1-4, the V gene TRBV27; possible D gene TRBD1, 6 bases. The CDR3 runs 16 residues. V was cut by 5 bases and J by 4 bases, with 17 bases left in between. Per germline, CDR1 MNHEY and CDR2 SMNVEV (reference sequence). The CDR3 nucleotides read TGTGCCAGCAGTGCTCTCCGGGACACCCTTAATGAAAAACTGTTTTTT. This sequence encodes CASSALRDTLNEKLFF.

This chain uses TRBV9 with TRBJ1-2, with 7 positions matching TRBD1. The CDR3 extends over 14 amino acids. Germline V gene sequence: CDR1 SGDLS, CDR2 YYNGEE. V shed 4 bases, J shed 7 bases, and the junction held 10 bases outside the gene matches. DNA of the CDR3: TGTGCCAGCAGCCCAGGCTTGACAGGGTTTGGCTACACCTTC. It codes for CASSPGLTGFGYTF.

J is TRBJ2-7 and V is TRBV27, with 9 bases that match TRBD1. Germline CDR1 is MNHEY and CDR2 is SMNVEV (reference sequence). The CDR3 sequence is 15 residues long. J lost 0 bases, V lost 5 bases, and 5 bases had no gene match. CDR3 DNA: TGTGCCAGCAGTCGACAGGGGGGTATCTCCTACGAGCAGTACTTC. It translates to CASSRQGGISYEQYF.

The V and J genes are TRBV18 and TRBJ1-1, with 8 bases matching TRBD1. J was trimmed by 1 base and V by 1 base; bases with no gene match: 5. The germline V gene encodes CDR1 KGHSH and CDR2 LQKENI. The CDR3 is 16 residues long. CDR3 in amino acids: CASSPQSQGANTEAFF. The DNA of the CDR3 is TGTGCCAGCTCACCACAAAGTCAGGGGGCGAACACTGAAGCTTTCTTT.

This clone was counted once. The chain couples TRBV20-1 to TRBJ1-1; no definite D call. Between the trimmed V and J ends, which lost 0 bases and 7 bases, there was a span of 3 bases. This CDR3 is built from 10 residues. Per the germline V gene, CDR1 is DFQATT and CDR2 is SNEGSKA (reference sequence). For the CDR3, the DNA is TGCAGTGCTAGAGATATTGAAGCTTTCTTT. Its translation is CSARDIEAFF.

The chain carries TRBV6-5 and TRBJ2-7; no definite D call. Trimming left V 2 bases short and J 3 bases short, with 11 bases between. The germline V gene encodes CDR1 MNHEY and CDR2 SVGAGI. The CDR3 length is 14 residues. The CDR3 sequence is CASSYLSGDYEQYF. CDR3 sequence (DNA): TGTGCCAGCAGTTACCTGAGTGGAGACTACGAGCAGTACTTC.

This sequence joins TRBV29-1 and TRBJ1-1; maybe TRBD1 (5 bases). V was cut by 3 bases and J by 3 bases, with 14 bases left in between. The germline V gene encodes CDR1 SQVTM and CDR2 ANQGSEA. The CDR3 loop spans 14 amino acids. The CDR3 spells CSVDWGREDTEAFF. The CDR3 DNA is TGCAGCGTTGATTGGGGCAGGGAGGACACTGAAGCTTTCTTT.

This clone was observed a single time. The CDR3 DNA follows: TGTGCCAGCAGCTTTAACGCGGGGGCACACGAGCAGTACTTC. Its translation is CASSFNAGAHEQYF. The rearrangement joins TRBV5-4 to TRBJ2-7; tentatively, D is TRBD2 (7 bases). The ends were cut back, 2 bases at V and 5 bases at J, with 14 bases in the middle. The CDR3 loop spans 14 amino acids. CDR1 is SGHNT and CDR2 is YYREEE in the germline V gene (reference sequence). The entire variable domain, with the rest obtained from reference TRBV5-4 and TRBJ2-7, is as follows: ETGVTQSPTHLIKTRGQQVTLRCSSQSGHNTVSWYQQALGQGPQFIFQYYREEENGRGNFPPRFSGLQFPNYSSELNVNALELDDSALYLCASSFNAGAHEQYFGPGTRLTVT.

The V call is TRBV5-5, the J call TRBJ2-7; 8 bases fit TRBD1. Germline CDR1 reads SGHKS; CDR2 reads YYEKEE (reference sequence). The CDR3 length is 15 residues. V shed 0 bases and J 5 bases; nucleotides not matched to a gene: 7. The CDR3 sequence: CASSLEGQVGNEQYF. CDR3 nucleotide sequence: TGTGCCAGCAGCTTGGAGGGACAGGTGGGTAACGAGCAGTACTTC.

The V gene is TRBV11-2, the J gene TRBJ2-7; 8 bases line up with TRBD2. The V gene's germline CDR1 is SGHAT and CDR2 FQNNGV. The junction had 18 bases not matched to a gene; V was cut back by 5 bases and J by 3 bases. The CDR3 has 18 amino acids. CDR3 region: CASSPRLGREGPVYEQYF. In DNA, the CDR3 is TGTGCCAGCAGCCCGCGGCTGGGTCGGGAGGGGCCTGTCTACGAGCAGTACTTC.

This chain uses TRBV6-2 or TRBV6-3 with TRBJ2-3; 12 bases match TRBD2. CDR3 length equals 17 residues. CDR1 is MNHEY and CDR2 is SVGEGT in the germline V gene. V shed 6 bases and J 2 bases; nucleotides not matched to a gene: 9. The CDR3 loop is CASSSIGTSGFTDTQYF. Here the CDR3 DNA reads TGTGCCAGCAGCTCTATCGGGACTAGCGGGTTCACAGATACGCAGTATTTT.

This clone was observed a handful of times. This sequence joins TRBV19 and TRBJ2-7; TRBD2 might be the D (6 bases). This CDR3 is built from 16 residues. Trimming shortened V by 4 bases and J by 2 bases, and 18 bases separated the two germline ends. The germline gives CDR1 LNHDA, CDR2 SQIVND (reference sequence). The CDR3 DNA reads as TGTGCCAGTAGTACAGCCGGGACTTCCATACCCTACGAGCAGTACTTC. It translates to CASSTAGTSIPYEQYF.

This clone is a singleton in its sample. The rearrangement uses TRBV18 and TRBJ2-7, with TRBD1 matching 10 bases. The V gene's germline CDR1 is KGHSH and CDR2 LQKENI. This CDR3 region has 15 residues. Losses at the gene ends were 4 bases for V and 5 bases for J; bases not matched to a gene: 8. CDR3 sequence: CASSLRQGASNEQYF. The CDR3, as DNA: TGTGCCAGCTCACTACGACAGGGGGCCTCGAACGAGCAGTACTTC.

The chain links TRBV5-5 to TRBJ2-7, with 7 nucleotides matching TRBD1. After removal of 0 bases from V and 1 base from J, the junction contained 13 bases not matched to a gene. The germline gives CDR1 SGHKS, CDR2 YYEKEE (reference sequence). This CDR3 contains 18 residues. Written as DNA, the CDR3 is TGTGCCAGCAGCTTGGCCGGCTCCGACAGGGTCTATTCCTACGAGCAGTACTTC. This translates into CASSLAGSDRVYSYEQYF.

The table lists this clone with a count of one. V gene TRBV10-1 combines with J gene TRBJ2-3; D possibly corresponds to TRBD2 (5 bases). The V and J ends lost 3 bases and 6 bases respectively, with 19 bases between them. Germline V lookup: CDR1 WNHNN, CDR2 SYGVQD (reference sequence). The CDR3 is made up of 16 amino acids. This CDR3 is CASSDGIDLEQDTQYF. The CDR3 nucleotides read TGCGCCAGCAGTGACGGGATCGACTTGGAGCAGGATACGCAGTATTTT.

This chain connects TRBV5-4 to TRBJ1-4, with 8 bases fitting TRBD1. Per the germline V gene, CDR1 is SGHNT and CDR2 is YYREEE (reference sequence). The V segment lost 0 bases and the J segment 8 bases; nucleotides outside the gene matches: 9. The CDR3 contains 16 residues. CDR3 in DNA: TGTGCCAGCAGCTTGGGTTTACAGGGGGTTCGCGAAAAACTGTTTTTT. Translating gives CASSLGLQGVREKLFF.

This chain joins TRBV6-5 and TRBJ1-2; D call uncertain. The CDR3 is made up of 13 amino acids. The germline V gene has CDR1 MNHEY and CDR2 SVGAGI. Trimming took off 2 bases at V and 7 bases at J, with 11 bases between the two ends. The CDR3 spells CASSYEGRSGYTF. The CDR3 DNA is TGTGCCAGCAGTTACGAGGGTAGGAGTGGCTACACCTTC.

The rearrangement links TRBV7-2 to TRBJ2-1, with 9 bases aligning to TRBD1. The CDR3 sequence is 17 residues long. Germline V CDR1 and CDR2: SGHTA, FQGNSA. With V trimmed by 1 base and J by 9 bases, 13 bases remained unmatched. DNA of the CDR3: TGTGCCAGCAGCTTAGGGCCCACGGGACAGGGTCGTAGTGAGCAGTTCTTC. It specifies CASSLGPTGQGRSEQFF.

This chain joins TRBV2 and TRBJ1-1; no reliable D call. V gave up 5 bases and J gave up 0 bases, with 10 bases separating them. Germline-derived CDR1 and CDR2 are SNHLY and FYNNEI. This CDR3 contains 14 residues. CDR3 sequence: CASSYTPLNTEAFF. The CDR3 DNA reads TGTGCCAGCAGTTATACTCCCCTGAACACTGAAGCTTTCTTT.

V is TRBV3-1 (or the pseudogene TRBV3-2) and J is TRBJ2-3; TRBD2 matches at 7 bases. The CDR3 totals 15 residues. In germline, CDR1 is LGHDT, CDR2 YNNKEL (reference sequence). V trimming: 1 base; J trimming: 0 bases; junction bases outside the gene matches: 1. Written as DNA, the CDR3 is TGTGCCAGCAGCCAAGCGGGAGGTAGCACAGATACGCAGTATTTT. Its translation: CASSQAGGSTDTQYF.

This clone has only a few counts. Other DNA sequences from this sample encode an identical CDR3 as well. The V gene is TRBV7-9, the J gene TRBJ1-5; the D is unclear. The CDR3 consists of 14 residues. Trimming took off 0 bases at V and 2 bases at J, with 5 bases between the two ends. The germline V gene has CDR1 SEHNR and CDR2 FQNEAQ (reference sequence). This chain's CDR3 is CASSLASGNQPQHF. CDR3 nucleotide sequence: TGTGCCAGCAGCTTAGCTAGCGGCAATCAGCCCCAGCATTTT.

This sequence joins TRBV5-1 and TRBJ1-6; 10 nucleotides agree with TRBD1. Germline CDR1 reads SGHRS; CDR2 reads YFSETQ. J was trimmed by 8 bases and V by 3 bases; bases with no gene match: 11. The CDR3 length is 17 residues. CDR3 residues: CASSYLTGGTGDSPLHF. Here the CDR3 DNA reads TGCGCCAGCAGCTATTTAACGGGAGGGACAGGGGATTCACCCCTCCACTTT.